The 31 T cell receptor beta chains reported below all come from one sample, sequenced in a study of blood T cells in healthy people across ages. Primed by a sample-barcoded 5' primer and a J-beta primer mix, a second PCR proceeded for roughly 7 to 11 cycles. TCRdb independently ran MiXCR on the 5' RACE reads; one entry per CDR3 protein. The table has fewer than 2,000,000 distinct CDR3 sequences, roughly two fifths seen once. Sample: blood. Source of these receptors: a human donor in good health.

This clonotype was picked up a small number of times. This sequence joins TRBV12-3 or TRBV12-4 and TRBJ1-2; D not resolved. This CDR3 comprises 12 residues. V gave up 1 base and J gave up 8 bases, with 8 bases separating them. The CDR3 DNA follows: TGTGCCAGCAGTTTAGGCAGTAGGGGCTACACCTTC. Its protein is CASSLGSRGYTF.

In this sample, this clonotype turned up a few times. The chain recombines TRBV7-2 with TRBJ2-1, with TRBD2 matching over 14 bases. In germline, CDR1 is SGHTA, CDR2 FQGNSA. V gave up 5 bases and J gave up 6 bases; unmatched junction bases: 12. CDR3 length: 18 amino acids. CDR3 region: CASSPGLAGAPPTNEQFF. CDR3 nucleotide sequence: TGTGCCAGCAGCCCGGGACTAGCGGGGGCCCCTCCCACCAATGAGCAGTTCTTC.

There are a few counts of this clonotype. One base away lies a much larger clone, so this may be a sequencing read error. The chain is built from TRBV4-3 and TRBJ1-5; D not resolved. The germline gives CDR1 LGHNA, CDR2 YSLEER. Trimming took 0 bases from V and 5 from J, leaving 5 bases between them. CDR3 length: 13 residues. DNA of the CDR3: TGCGCCAGCAGCCAAGATCCGGATCAGCCCCAGCATTTT. Translation: CASSQDPDQPQHF.

J is TRBJ2-7 and V is TRBV29-1, with D possibly matching TRBD2 (6 bases). CDR3 length equals 14 residues. The germline V and J ends were trimmed by 4 bases and 1 base, with 14 bases remaining between them. Germline V gene lookup returns CDR1 SQVTM and CDR2 ANQGSEA. This CDR3 is CSVGPLGGSYEQYF. The CDR3 region has the DNA TGCAGCGTTGGTCCTCTTGGGGGGTCCTACGAGCAGTACTTC.

V usage is TRBV27 and J usage is TRBJ1-1; D not resolved. Deletions cut 4 bases from V and 4 bases from J, with 16 bases between. The V gene's germline CDR1 is MNHEY and CDR2 SMNVEV (reference sequence). The CDR3 extends over 15 amino acids. This chain's CDR3 is CASSSGTNQRTEAFF. CDR3 nucleotide sequence: TGTGCCAGCAGTTCCGGTACGAACCAACGCACTGAAGCTTTCTTT.

V usage is TRBV7-9 and J usage is TRBJ2-3; D tentatively reads TRBD1 or TRBD2 (5 bases each). Per the germline V gene, CDR1 is SEHNR and CDR2 is FQNEAQ (reference sequence). This CDR3 contains 18 residues. V dropped 10 bases and J dropped 3 bases, with 29 bases sitting between them. The CDR3 DNA reads TGTGCCACACCGTCATATCGCCCTCTAGGGGACCCGACAGATACGCAGTATTTT. Translating it yields CATPSYRPLGDPTDTQYF.

This clonotype was recorded a few times. V usage is TRBV29-1 and J usage is TRBJ2-7; TRBD1 matches at 9 bases. Germline trimming cut 4 bases from V and 1 base from J; bases unmatched to any gene: 2. The CDR3 runs to 13 residues. Germline V gene lookup returns CDR1 SQVTM and CDR2 ANQGSEA. CDR3 nucleotide sequence: TGCAGCGTTGGGACAGGGGATTCCTACGAGCAGTACTTC. Protein product: CSVGTGDSYEQYF.

In this sample, this clonotype turned up once. The chain combines TRBV2 with TRBJ1-5; D unclear. This CDR3 has 14 residues. V gave up 4 bases and J gave up 0 bases, with 7 bases separating them. Germline lookup yields CDR1 SNHLY and CDR2 FYNNEI. In DNA, the CDR3 is TGTGCCAGCAGTGCCCAGATTAGCAATCAGCCCCAGCATTTT. Residues: CASSAQISNQPQHF.

This clonotype came up many times. Since a much larger clone is just one base distant, this may be a read error. The chain recombines TRBV7-2 with TRBJ2-1, with D uncertain. CDR3 length: 13 amino acids. V lost 5 bases and J 0 bases, leaving 5 bases between the germline ends. CDR1 and CDR2 from the germline V gene are SGHTA and FQGNSA. DNA of the CDR3: TGTGCCAGCAGCACGAGCTCCTACAATGAGCAGTTCTTC. Protein sequence: CASSTSSYNEQFF.

J is TRBJ2-7 and V is TRBV4-1; possibly TRBD1 for D (6 bases). V shed 4 bases and J shed 4 bases, with 11 bases lying between them. Germline V gene lookup returns CDR1 MGHRA and CDR2 YSYEKL. This CDR3 contains 13 residues. The CDR3 DNA follows: TGCGCCAGCAGCCGAGAACAGGGTTACGAGCAGTACTTC. Translation: CASSREQGYEQYF.

V gene TRBV5-8 combines with J gene TRBJ2-7; TRBD1 agrees at 7 bases. The CDR3 covers 17 residues. Per germline, CDR1 SGHTS and CDR2 YDEGEE. V lost 4 bases and J lost 4; bases outside the gene matches: 17. The CDR3, as DNA: TGTGCCAGCAGCAACCACGTACAGGGGAATCGGTTTTACGAGCAGTACTTC. Its translation is CASSNHVQGNRFYEQYF.

The chain carries TRBV29-1 and TRBJ2-5, with 7 bases identical to TRBD1. TRBJ2-7 explains the end of the DNA better; the J call may be wrong. Per the germline V gene, CDR1 is SQVTM and CDR2 is ANQGSEA. CDR3 length: 13 residues. The CDR3 is CSVRQGFWDEQYF. CDR3 sequence (DNA): TGCAGCGTCAGACAGGGATTTTGGGACGAGCAGTACTTC.

There are a few counts of this clonotype. The rearrangement uses TRBV2 and TRBJ2-5; no clear D. CDR1 is SNHLY and CDR2 is FYNNEI in the germline V gene. Deletions cut 8 bases from V and 3 bases from J, with 10 bases between. This CDR3 comprises 12 residues. CDR3 in DNA: TGTGCCAGCGGATGGTCGGAAGAGACCCAGTACTTC. Translated: CASGWSEETQYF.

The chain links TRBV12-3 or TRBV12-4 to TRBJ1-1; no reliable D call. V lost 2 bases and J lost 6, with 7 bases in between. The CDR3 contains 12 residues. The CDR3 coding sequence is TGTGCCAGCAGTTTATCCGGGCCTGAAGCTTTCTTT. This codes for CASSLSGPEAFF.

The chain carries TRBV28 and TRBJ1-2; the match to TRBD1 covers 8 bases. V lost 6 bases to trimming and J lost 5 bases; unmatched junction nucleotides: 14. The CDR3 length is 16 residues. From germline, CDR1 is MDHEN and CDR2 SYDVKM. The CDR3 nucleotides are TGTGCCAGCAGCACTCGCGGACAGGGCGGGATATATGGCTACACCTTC. Translated, it gives CASSTRGQGGIYGYTF.

Details on this clonotype: This could be a read error, since a much larger clone is one nucleotide away. V is TRBV5-1 and J is TRBJ2-3; 7 bases map to TRBD1. Germline V gene lookup returns CDR1 SGHRS and CDR2 YFSETQ. CDR3 length: 16 residues. CDR3 sequence reads: CAGSSGEGAISDTQYF. The DNA for the CDR3 is TGCGCCGGCAGCTCCGGAGAGGGGGCCATATCAGATACGCAGTATTTT.

This clonotype was observed at least ten times. J is TRBJ2-1 and V is TRBV29-1; D is undetermined. The ends were cut back, 4 bases at V and 0 bases at J, with 13 bases in the middle. Germline loops: CDR1 SQVTM, CDR2 ANQGSEA. The CDR3 runs to 15 residues. CDR3 sequence: CSVGGALSSYNEQFF. For the CDR3, the DNA is TGCAGCGTTGGTGGAGCCCTTAGCTCCTACAATGAGCAGTTCTTC.

Comment on this clonotype: One end of the junction does not line up with germline, which may come from a read error. The chain joins TRBV9 to TRBJ2-5, with D perhaps given as TRBD1 or TRBD2 (5 bases each). Germline V gives CDR1 SGDLS, CDR2 YYNGEE. This CDR3 has 15 residues. The CDR3 DNA follows: TGTGTCAGCAGCCCTACTGCAGGGAGAGATTCTAGGCAGTACTTC. Translating it yields CVSSPTAGRDSRQYF.

This clonotype was seen a few times. This rearrangement joins TRBV5-1 to TRBJ2-1, with D possibly being TRBD1 (6 bases). The CDR3 consists of 16 residues. Trimming took 0 bases from V and 8 from J, leaving 18 bases between them. Germline-derived CDR1 and CDR2 are SGHRS and YFSETQ. For the CDR3, the DNA is TGCGCCAGCAGCTTGGTGTCCTCGACCAGGGGCGATGAGCAGTTCTTC. This codes for CASSLVSSTRGDEQFF. The full variable domain, its missing parts supplied by reference TRBV5-1 and TRBJ2-1, is KAGVTQTPRYLIKTRGQQVTLSCSPISGHRSVSWYQQTPGQGLQFLFEYFSETQRNKGNFPGRFSGRQFSNSRSEMNVSTLELGDSALYLCASSLVSSTRGDEQFFGPGTRLTVL.

This clonotype was seen only a few times. The chain uses TRBV12-3 or TRBV12-4 and TRBJ1-1; TRBD1 aligns across 8 bases. The CDR3 runs to 16 residues. The ends lost 5 bases at V and 1 base at J; junction bases unmatched: 9. The CDR3 reads CASSLGTGTWNTEAFF. The CDR3 bases are TGTGCCAGCAGTCTGGGGACAGGCACCTGGAACACTGAAGCTTTCTTT.

The chain has TRBV7-9 and TRBJ1-2; 7 bases are a match to TRBD1. The length of the CDR3 is 16 residues. V trimming: 4 bases; J trimming: 1 base; junction bases outside the gene matches: 9. CDR1 SEHNR and CDR2 FQNEAQ come from the germline V gene (reference sequence). CDR3 amino acids: CASSSNTGEYNYGYTF. The CDR3 bases are TGTGCCAGCAGCTCTAATACAGGGGAATATAACTATGGCTACACCTTC.

V usage is TRBV4-2 and J usage is TRBJ2-5, with 7 bases matching TRBD1. CDR1 LGHNA and CDR2 YNFKEQ come from the germline V gene. This CDR3 is 13 amino acids long. Trimming took 0 bases from V and 9 from J; bases not matched to a gene: 4. CDR3 in DNA: TGTGCCAGCAGCCAAGAAACTAGGGGGCCCCAGTACTTC. This sequence encodes CASSQETRGPQYF.

This rearrangement joins TRBV7-6 to TRBJ2-1; D possibly corresponds to TRBD1 (5 bases). CDR1 is SGHVS and CDR2 is FNYEAQ in the germline V gene. Trimming stripped 5 bases from V and 4 bases from J, with 15 bases between. This CDR3 spans 15 amino acids. CDR3 amino acids: CASSPQVRVYNEQFF. For the CDR3, the DNA is TGTGCCAGCAGCCCACAGGTTCGGGTTTACAATGAGCAGTTCTTC.

The table lists this clonotype with many counts. The chain carries TRBV10-3 and TRBJ2-7; no definite D call. Trimming pared 3 bases from V and 5 bases from J, leaving 8 bases between. The CDR3 consists of 12 residues. From germline, CDR1 is ENHRY and CDR2 SYGVKD. Here the CDR3 reads CAISDVGNEQYF. The CDR3, as DNA: TGTGCCATCAGTGACGTAGGTAACGAGCAGTACTTC.

This clonotype was detected once. The J gene is TRBJ1-2, the V gene TRBV20-1; D unclear. Germline V gene data show CDR1 as DFQATT and CDR2 as SNEGSKA (reference sequence). Trimming cost V 0 bases and J 3 bases, with 8 bases left between them. CDR3 length: 13 amino acids. CDR3 in DNA: TGCAGTGCTAGAGAAGAGGAGTACTATGGCTACACCTTC. It encodes CSAREEEYYGYTF.

This clonotype was counted a few times. This chain connects TRBV15 to TRBJ2-2; no clear D gene. This CDR3 contains 17 residues. Germline loops: CDR1 LNHNV, CDR2 YYDKDF (reference sequence). V was shortened by 0 bases and J by 7 bases, with 18 bases between the two germline ends. CDR3 amino acids: CATSRDLRGRVGGELFF. The DNA of the CDR3 is TGTGCCACCAGCAGAGATCTTCGTGGAAGGGTTGGCGGGGAGCTGTTTTTT.

The chain carries TRBV19 and TRBJ2-1, with a tentative D call TRBD2 (5 bases). Germline CDR1 and CDR2: LNHDA and SQIVND (reference sequence). CDR3 length equals 15 residues. The ends were cut back, 4 bases at V and 1 base at J, with 11 bases in the middle. The CDR3 loop reads CASSNHRGSYNEQFF. CDR3 DNA sequence: TGTGCCAGTAGTAACCACCGGGGTTCCTACAATGAGCAGTTCTTC. Drawing the rest from reference TRBV19 and TRBJ2-1, the complete variable domain is DGGITQSPKYLFRKEGQNVTLSCEQNLNHDAMYWYRQDPGQGLRLIYYSQIVNDFQKGDIAEGYSVSREKKESFPLTVTSAQKNPTAFYLCASSNHRGSYNEQFFGPGTRLTVL.

This clonotype was recorded a few times. The chain recombines TRBV7-2 with TRBJ1-4; tentative D call: TRBD1 (5 bases). Germline V lookup: CDR1 SGHTA, CDR2 FQGNSA. This CDR3 spans 13 amino acids. Deletions cut 8 bases from V and 7 bases from J, with 14 bases between. As DNA, the CDR3 is TGTGCCAGCCGGGGGAGAGCGGGTGAAAAACTGTTTTTT. Encoded protein: CASRGRAGEKLFF.

In this sample, this clonotype turned up a few times. The chain carries TRBV14 and TRBJ1-2; D unresolved. The CDR3 runs to 14 residues. CDR1 and CDR2 from the germline V gene are SGHDN and FVKESK. Trimming shortened V by 4 bases and J by 2 bases, and 11 bases separated the two germline ends. CDR3 nucleotide sequence: TGTGCCAGCAGCCCTCTTCCATCCAACTATGGCTACACCTTC. This encodes CASSPLPSNYGYTF.

The V call is TRBV10-3, the J call TRBJ1-2; D unresolved. The V end was cut by 0 bases, the J end by 1 base, with 6 bases between. The CDR3 has 14 amino acids. Germline V lookup: CDR1 ENHRY, CDR2 SYGVKD. This CDR3 is CAISESRINYGYTF. DNA of the CDR3: TGTGCCATCAGTGAGTCGAGGATTAACTATGGCTACACCTTC.

This chain connects TRBV20-1 to TRBJ2-3; TRBD2 aligns across 8 bases. The V gene end was trimmed by 3 bases and the J gene end by 2 bases; junction bases not matched to a gene: 16. The CDR3 extends over 18 amino acids. The germline CDR1 and CDR2 sequences are DFQATT and SNEGSKA (reference sequence). CDR3 region: CSARGSGASFLHTDTQYF. The CDR3 DNA reads as TGCAGTGCTAGGGGTAGCGGGGCAAGTTTCCTCCACACAGATACGCAGTATTTT.